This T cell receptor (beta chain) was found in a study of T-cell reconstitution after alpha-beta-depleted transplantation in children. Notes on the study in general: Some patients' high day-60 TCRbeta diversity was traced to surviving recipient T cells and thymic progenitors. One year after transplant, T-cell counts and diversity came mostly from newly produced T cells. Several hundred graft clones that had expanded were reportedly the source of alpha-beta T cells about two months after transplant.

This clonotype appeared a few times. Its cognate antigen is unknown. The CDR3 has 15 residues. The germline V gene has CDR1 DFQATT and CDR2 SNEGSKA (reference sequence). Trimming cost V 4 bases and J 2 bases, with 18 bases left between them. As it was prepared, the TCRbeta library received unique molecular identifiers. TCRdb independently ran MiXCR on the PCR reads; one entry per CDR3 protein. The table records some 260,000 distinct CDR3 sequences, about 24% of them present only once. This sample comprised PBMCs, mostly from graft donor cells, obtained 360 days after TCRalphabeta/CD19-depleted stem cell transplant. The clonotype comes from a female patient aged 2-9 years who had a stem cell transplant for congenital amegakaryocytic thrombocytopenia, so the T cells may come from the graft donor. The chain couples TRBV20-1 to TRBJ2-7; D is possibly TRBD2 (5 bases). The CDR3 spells CSAKYLNGVPYEQYF. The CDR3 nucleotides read TGCAGTGCTAAATACCTCAACGGGGTACCCTACGAGCAGTACTTC.